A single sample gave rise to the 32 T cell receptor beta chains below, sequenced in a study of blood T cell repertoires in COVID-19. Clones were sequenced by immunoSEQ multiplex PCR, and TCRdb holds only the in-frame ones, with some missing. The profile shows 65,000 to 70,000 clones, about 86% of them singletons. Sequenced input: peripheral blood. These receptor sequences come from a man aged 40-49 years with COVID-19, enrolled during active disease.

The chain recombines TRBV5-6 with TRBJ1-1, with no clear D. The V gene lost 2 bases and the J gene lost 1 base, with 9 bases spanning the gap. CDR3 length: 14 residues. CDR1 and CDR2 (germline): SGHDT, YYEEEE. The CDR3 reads CASSFGTENTEAFF. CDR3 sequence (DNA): TGTGCCAGCAGCTTCGGCACAGAGAACACTGAAGCTTTCTTT.

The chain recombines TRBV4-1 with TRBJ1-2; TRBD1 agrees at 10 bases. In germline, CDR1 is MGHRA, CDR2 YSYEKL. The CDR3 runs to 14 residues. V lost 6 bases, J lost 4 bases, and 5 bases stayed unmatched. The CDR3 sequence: CASRPGQGSYGYTF. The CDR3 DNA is TGCGCCAGCAGACCGGGACAGGGGTCCTATGGCTACACCTTC.

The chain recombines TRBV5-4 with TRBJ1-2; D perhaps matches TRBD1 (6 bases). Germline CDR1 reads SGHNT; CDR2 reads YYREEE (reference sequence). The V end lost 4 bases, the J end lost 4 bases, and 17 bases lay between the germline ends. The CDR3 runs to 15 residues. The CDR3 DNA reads TGTGCCAGCAGCACGTCCACAGGGTTCCCCTATGGCTACACCTTC. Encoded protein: CASSTSTGFPYGYTF.

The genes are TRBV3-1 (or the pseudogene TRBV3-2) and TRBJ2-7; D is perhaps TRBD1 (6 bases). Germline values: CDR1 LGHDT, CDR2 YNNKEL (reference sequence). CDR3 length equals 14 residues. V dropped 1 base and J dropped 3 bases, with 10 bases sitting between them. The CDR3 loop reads CASSQGGQSYEQYF. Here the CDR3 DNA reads TGTGCCAGCAGCCAAGGGGGGCAGAGCTACGAGCAGTACTTC.

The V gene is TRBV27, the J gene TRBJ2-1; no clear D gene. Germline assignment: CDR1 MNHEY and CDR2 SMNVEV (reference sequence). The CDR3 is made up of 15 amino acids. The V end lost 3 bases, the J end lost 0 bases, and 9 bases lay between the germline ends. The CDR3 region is CASSLRTGSYNEQFF. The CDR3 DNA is TGTGCCAGCAGTTTGCGTACCGGCTCCTACAATGAGCAGTTCTTC.

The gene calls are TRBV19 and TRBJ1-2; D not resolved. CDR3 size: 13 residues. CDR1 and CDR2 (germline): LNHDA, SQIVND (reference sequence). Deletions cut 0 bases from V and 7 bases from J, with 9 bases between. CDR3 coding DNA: TGTGCCAGTAGTATAGATTTCGGGAGTGGCTACACCTTC. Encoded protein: CASSIDFGSGYTF.

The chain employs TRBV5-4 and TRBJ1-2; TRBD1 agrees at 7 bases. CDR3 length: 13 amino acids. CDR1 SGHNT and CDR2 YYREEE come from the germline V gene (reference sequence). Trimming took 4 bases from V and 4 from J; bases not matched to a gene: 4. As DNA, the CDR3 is TGTGCCAGCAGCGAGGGACAGCTCTATGGCTACACCTTC. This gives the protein CASSEGQLYGYTF.

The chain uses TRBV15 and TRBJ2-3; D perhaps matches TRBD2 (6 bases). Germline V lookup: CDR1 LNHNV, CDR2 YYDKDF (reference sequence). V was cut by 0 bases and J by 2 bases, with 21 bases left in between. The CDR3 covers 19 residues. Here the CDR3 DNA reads TGTGCCACCAGCAGAGAAGCCCGGGACTTTGACTCCTTCACAGATACGCAGTATTTT. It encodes CATSREARDFDSFTDTQYF. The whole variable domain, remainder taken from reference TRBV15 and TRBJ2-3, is DAMVIQNPRYQVTQFGKPVTLSCSQTLNHNVMYWYQQKSSQAPKLLFHYYDKDFNNEADTPDNFQSRRPNTSFCFLDIRSPGLGDTAMYLCATSREARDFDSFTDTQYFGPGTRLTVL.

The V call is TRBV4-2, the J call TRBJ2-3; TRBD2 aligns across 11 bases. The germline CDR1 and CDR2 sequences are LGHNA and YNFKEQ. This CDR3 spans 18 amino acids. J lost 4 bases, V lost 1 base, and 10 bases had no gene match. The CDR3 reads CASSQVGSGGAIADTQYF. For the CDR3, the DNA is TGTGCCAGCAGCCAAGTGGGTAGCGGGGGGGCGATCGCAGATACGCAGTATTTT.

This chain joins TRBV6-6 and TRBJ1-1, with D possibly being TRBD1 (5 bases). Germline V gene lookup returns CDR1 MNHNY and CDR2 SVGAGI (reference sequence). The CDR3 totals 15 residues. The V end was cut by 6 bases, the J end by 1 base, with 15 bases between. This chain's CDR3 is CASRGLGTGNTEAFF. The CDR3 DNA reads TGTGCCAGCAGGGGGCTCGGAACAGGGAACACTGAAGCTTTCTTT.

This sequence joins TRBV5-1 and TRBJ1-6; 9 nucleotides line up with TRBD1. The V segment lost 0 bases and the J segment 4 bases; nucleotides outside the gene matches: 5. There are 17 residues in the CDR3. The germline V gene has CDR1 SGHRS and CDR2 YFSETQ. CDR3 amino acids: CASSLGQDRGYNSPLHF. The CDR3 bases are TGCGCCAGCAGCTTGGGGCAGGACAGGGGTTATAATTCACCCCTCCACTTT.

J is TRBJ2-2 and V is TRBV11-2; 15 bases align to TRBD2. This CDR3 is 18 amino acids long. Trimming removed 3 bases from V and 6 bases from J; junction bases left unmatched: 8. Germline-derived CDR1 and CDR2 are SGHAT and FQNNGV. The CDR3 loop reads CASSLRTSGGAMAGELFF. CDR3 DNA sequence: TGTGCCAGCAGCTTGCGGACTAGCGGGGGGGCGATGGCCGGGGAGCTGTTTTTT.

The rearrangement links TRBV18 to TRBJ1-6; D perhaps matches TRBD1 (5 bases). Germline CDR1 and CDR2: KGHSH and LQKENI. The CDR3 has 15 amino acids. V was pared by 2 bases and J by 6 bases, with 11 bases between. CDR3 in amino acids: CASSPGAGRNSPLHF. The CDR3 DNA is TGTGCCAGCTCACCAGGGGCAGGGCGTAATTCACCCCTCCACTTT.

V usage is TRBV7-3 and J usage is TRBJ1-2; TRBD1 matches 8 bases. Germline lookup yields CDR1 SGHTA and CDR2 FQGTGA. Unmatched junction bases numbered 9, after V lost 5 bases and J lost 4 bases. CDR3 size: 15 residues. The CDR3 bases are TGTGCCAGCAGCCCATCCGGGACAGGTCGCTATGGCTACACCTTC. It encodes CASSPSGTGRYGYTF.

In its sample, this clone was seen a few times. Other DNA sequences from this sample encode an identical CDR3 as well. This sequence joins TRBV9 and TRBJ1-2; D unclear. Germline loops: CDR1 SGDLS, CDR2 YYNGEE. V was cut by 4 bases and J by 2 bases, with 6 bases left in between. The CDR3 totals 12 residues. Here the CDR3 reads CASSPSNYGYTF. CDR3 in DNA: TGTGCCAGCAGCCCCTCCAACTATGGCTACACCTTC.

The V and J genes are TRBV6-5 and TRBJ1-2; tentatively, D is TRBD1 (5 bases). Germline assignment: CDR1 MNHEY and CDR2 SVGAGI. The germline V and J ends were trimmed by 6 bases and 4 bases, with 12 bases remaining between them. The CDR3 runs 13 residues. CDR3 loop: CASSLTEVYGYTF. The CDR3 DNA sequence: TGTGCCAGCAGCTTGACAGAAGTCTATGGCTACACCTTC.

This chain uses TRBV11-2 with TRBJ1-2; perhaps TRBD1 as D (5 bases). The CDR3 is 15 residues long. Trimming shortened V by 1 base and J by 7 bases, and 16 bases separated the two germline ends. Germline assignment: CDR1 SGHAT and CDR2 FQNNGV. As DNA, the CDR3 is TGTGCCAGCAGCTTAGTCCCGGGGGTCCTAGGTGGCTACACCTTC. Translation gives CASSLVPGVLGGYTF.

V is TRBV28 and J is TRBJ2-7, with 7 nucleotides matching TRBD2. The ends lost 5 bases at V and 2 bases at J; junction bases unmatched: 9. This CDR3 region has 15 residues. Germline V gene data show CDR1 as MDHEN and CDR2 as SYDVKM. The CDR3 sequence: CASSRTSGATYEQYF. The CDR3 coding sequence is TGTGCCAGCAGTCGGACAAGCGGGGCGACCTACGAGCAGTACTTC.

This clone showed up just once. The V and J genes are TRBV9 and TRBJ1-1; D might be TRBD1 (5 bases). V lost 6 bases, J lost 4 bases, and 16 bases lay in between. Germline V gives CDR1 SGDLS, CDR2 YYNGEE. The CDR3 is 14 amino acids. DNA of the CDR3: TGTGCCAGCACCAACGTAGTGGGGGGCACTGAAGCTTTCTTT. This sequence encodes CASTNVVGGTEAFF.

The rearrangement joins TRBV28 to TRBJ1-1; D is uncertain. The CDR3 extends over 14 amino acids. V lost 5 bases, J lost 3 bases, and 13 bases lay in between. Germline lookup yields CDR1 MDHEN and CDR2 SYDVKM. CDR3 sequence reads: CASSTPGVDTEAFF. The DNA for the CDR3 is TGTGCCAGCAGTACCCCCGGGGTGGACACTGAAGCTTTCTTT.

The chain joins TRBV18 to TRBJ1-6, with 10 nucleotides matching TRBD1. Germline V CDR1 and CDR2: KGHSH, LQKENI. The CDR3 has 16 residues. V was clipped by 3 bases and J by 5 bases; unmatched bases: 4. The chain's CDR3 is CASSPEDRGNNSPLHF. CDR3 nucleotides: TGTGCCAGCTCACCTGAGGACAGGGGGAATAATTCACCCCTCCACTTT.

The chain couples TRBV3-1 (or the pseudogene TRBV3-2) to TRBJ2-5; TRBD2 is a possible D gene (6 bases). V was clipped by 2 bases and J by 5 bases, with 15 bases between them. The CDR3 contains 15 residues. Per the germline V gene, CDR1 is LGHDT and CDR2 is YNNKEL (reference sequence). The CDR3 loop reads CASSQRWWGVETQYF. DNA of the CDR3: TGTGCCAGCAGCCAAAGATGGTGGGGGGTGGAGACCCAGTACTTC.

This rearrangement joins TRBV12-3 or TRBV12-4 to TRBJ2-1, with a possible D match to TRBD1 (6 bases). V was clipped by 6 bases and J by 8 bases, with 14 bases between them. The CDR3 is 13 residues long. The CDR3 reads CASSSYRVDEQFF. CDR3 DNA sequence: TGTGCCAGCAGCTCTTACAGGGTTGATGAGCAGTTCTTC.

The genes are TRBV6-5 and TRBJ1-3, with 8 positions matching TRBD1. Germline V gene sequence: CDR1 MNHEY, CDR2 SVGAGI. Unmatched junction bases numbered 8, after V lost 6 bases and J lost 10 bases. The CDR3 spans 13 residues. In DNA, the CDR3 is TGTGCCAGCAGCGACAGGGGAAAAGGGACCATATATTTT. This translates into CASSDRGKGTIYF.

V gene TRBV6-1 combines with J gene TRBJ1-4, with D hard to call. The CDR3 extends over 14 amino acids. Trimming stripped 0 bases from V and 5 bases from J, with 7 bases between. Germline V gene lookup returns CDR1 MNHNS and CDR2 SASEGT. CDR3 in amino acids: CASSEAAGNEKLFF. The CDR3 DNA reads TGTGCCAGCAGTGAAGCAGCGGGGAATGAAAAACTGTTTTTT.

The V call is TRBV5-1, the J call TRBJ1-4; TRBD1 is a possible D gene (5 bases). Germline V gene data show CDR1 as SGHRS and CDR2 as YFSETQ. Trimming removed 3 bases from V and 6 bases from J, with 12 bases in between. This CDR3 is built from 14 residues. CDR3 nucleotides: TGCGCCAGCAGCTATCGAGCGGGGGATGAAAAACTGTTTTTT. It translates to CASSYRAGDEKLFF.

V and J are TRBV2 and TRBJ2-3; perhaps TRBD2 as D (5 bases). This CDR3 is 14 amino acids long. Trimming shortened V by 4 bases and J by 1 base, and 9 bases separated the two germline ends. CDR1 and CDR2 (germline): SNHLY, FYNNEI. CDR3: CASSVFSGTDTQYF. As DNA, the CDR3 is TGTGCCAGCAGTGTTTTTAGCGGCACAGATACGCAGTATTTT.

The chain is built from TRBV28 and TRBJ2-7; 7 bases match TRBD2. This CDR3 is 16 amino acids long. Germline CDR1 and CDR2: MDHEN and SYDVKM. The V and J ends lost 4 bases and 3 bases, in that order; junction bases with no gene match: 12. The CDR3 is CASSYDWGLTNYEQYF. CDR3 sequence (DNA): TGTGCCAGCAGTTACGACTGGGGACTAACAAACTACGAGCAGTACTTC.

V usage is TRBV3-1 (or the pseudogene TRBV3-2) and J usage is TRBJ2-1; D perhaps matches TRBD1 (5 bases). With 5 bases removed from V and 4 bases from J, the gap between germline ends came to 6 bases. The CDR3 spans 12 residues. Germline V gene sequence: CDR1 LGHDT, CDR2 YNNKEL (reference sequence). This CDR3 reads CASSAGYNEQFF. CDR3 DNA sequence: TGTGCCAGCAGCGCAGGGTACAATGAGCAGTTCTTC.

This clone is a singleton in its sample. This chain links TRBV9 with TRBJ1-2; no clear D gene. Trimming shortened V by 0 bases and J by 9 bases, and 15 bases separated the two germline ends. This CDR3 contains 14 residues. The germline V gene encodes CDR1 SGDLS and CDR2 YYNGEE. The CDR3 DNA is TGTGCCAGCAGCGTAGCAGGCATCCCCGGGAGCTACACCTTC. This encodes CASSVAGIPGSYTF. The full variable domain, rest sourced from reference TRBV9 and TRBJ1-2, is DSGVTQTPKHLITATGQRVTLRCSPRSGDLSVYWYQQSLDQGLQFLIQYYNGEERAKGNILERFSAQQFPDLHSELNLSSLELGDSALYFCASSVAGIPGSYTFGSGTRLTVV.

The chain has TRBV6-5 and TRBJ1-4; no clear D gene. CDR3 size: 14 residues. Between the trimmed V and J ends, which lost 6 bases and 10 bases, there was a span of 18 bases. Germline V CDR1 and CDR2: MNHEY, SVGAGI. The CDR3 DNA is TGTGCCAGCAGAAGTCCCGGGGTTGAGGGAAAACTGTTTTTT. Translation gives CASRSPGVEGKLFF.

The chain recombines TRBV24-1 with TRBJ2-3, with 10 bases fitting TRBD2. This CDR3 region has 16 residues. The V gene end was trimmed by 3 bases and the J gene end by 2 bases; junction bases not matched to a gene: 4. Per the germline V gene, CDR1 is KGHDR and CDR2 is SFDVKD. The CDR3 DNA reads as TGTGCCACCAGTGATCCAACTAGCGGGGTCACAGATACGCAGTATTTT. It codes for CATSDPTSGVTDTQYF.